Listed here are 15 T cell receptor beta chains from one sample, sequenced in a study of shared clonotypes between healthy human individuals. Cells designated naive CD8 were CD45RO-negative and were positively selected for CCR7, with terminally differentiated effector memory CD45RA+ cells excluded. The assay was immunoSEQ multiplex PCR, and TCRdb's table has in-frame clones only and misses some. The sample includes under 1 million clones, about 96% of them seen just once. Sequencing was carried out using naive CD8+ T cells sorted from blood. The receptors shown here come from a man between 25 and 39 years old in good health.

This clone came up once. This sequence joins TRBV6-4 and TRBJ1-1, with D perhaps TRBD1 (5 bases). The CDR3 is 13 residues long. V shed 7 bases and J shed 1 base, with 10 bases lying between them. The germline gives CDR1 MRHNA, CDR2 SNTAGT. The CDR3 spells CASILQANTEAFF. DNA for the CDR3: TGTGCCAGCATACTACAGGCGAACACTGAAGCTTTCTTT.

The chain combines TRBV6-5 with TRBJ2-3; D gene uncertain. The CDR3 runs to 14 residues. The V gene's germline CDR1 is MNHEY and CDR2 SVGAGI. V was trimmed by 6 bases and J by 0 bases, leaving 10 bases between them. DNA of the CDR3: TGTGCCAGCAGCCTCAATCCTAGCACAGATACGCAGTATTTT. This gives the protein CASSLNPSTDTQYF.

This chain joins TRBV4-1 and TRBJ2-5; 9 bases fit TRBD1. Germline loops: CDR1 MGHRA, CDR2 YSYEKL. This CDR3 has 16 amino acids. Trimming removed 6 bases from V and 1 base from J; junction bases left unmatched: 9. The CDR3 sequence: CASRQGALTPQETQYF. DNA of the CDR3: TGCGCCAGCAGACAGGGGGCGCTTACTCCCCAAGAGACCCAGTACTTC.

The chain has TRBV29-1 and TRBJ2-3, with 8 bases aligning to TRBD1. J lost 0 bases, V lost 7 bases, and 9 bases had no gene match. Germline V gene lookup returns CDR1 SQVTM and CDR2 ANQGSEA. There are 15 residues in the CDR3. CDR3 residues: CSGGTGSFSTDTQYF. CDR3 nucleotides: TGCAGCGGCGGGACAGGCTCTTTTAGCACAGATACGCAGTATTTT.

This chain connects TRBV5-6 to TRBJ2-7; D is unclear. The CDR3 is made up of 15 amino acids. Deletions cut 0 bases from V and 4 bases from J, with 14 bases between. Per the germline V gene, CDR1 is SGHDT and CDR2 is YYEEEE. Here the CDR3 reads CASSLGSGVGYEQYF. The CDR3 DNA sequence: TGTGCCAGCAGCTTGGGTTCCGGAGTCGGATACGAGCAGTACTTC. Filled out from reference TRBV5-6 and TRBJ2-7, the complete variable domain reads DAGVTQSPTHLIKTRGQQVTLRCSPKSGHDTVSWYQQALGQGPQFIFQYYEEEERQRGNFPDRFSGHQFPNYSSELNVNALLLGDSALYLCASSLGSGVGYEQYFGPGTRLTVT.

The V and J genes are TRBV10-3 and TRBJ2-5; 14 positions agree with TRBD2. Germline V gives CDR1 ENHRY, CDR2 SYGVKD. The CDR3 spans 16 residues. Trimming removed 2 bases from V and 5 bases from J; junction bases left unmatched: 4. In nucleotides, the CDR3 is TGTGCCATCAGTGAGGGGACTAGCGGGAGCTGGGAGACCCAGTACTTC. The encoded protein is CAISEGTSGSWETQYF.

V is TRBV5-6 and J is TRBJ2-1; TRBD2 matches 9 bases. V was pared by 7 bases and J by 5 bases, with 16 bases of the junction left unmatched. Germline V gives CDR1 SGHDT, CDR2 YYEEEE. This CDR3 is 17 amino acids long. The chain's CDR3 is CASRTAWLAGSNNEQFF. Here the CDR3 DNA reads TGTGCCAGCCGAACGGCTTGGCTAGCGGGATCTAACAATGAGCAGTTCTTC.

The chain couples TRBV28 to TRBJ2-7; 9 bases agree with TRBD2. The CDR3 loop spans 14 amino acids. Germline-derived CDR1 and CDR2 are MDHEN and SYDVKM. The V segment lost 7 bases and the J segment 2 bases; nucleotides outside the gene matches: 6. CDR3 sequence: CASTAGGNPYEQYF. DNA for the CDR3: TGTGCCAGCACCGCGGGGGGGAATCCCTACGAGCAGTACTTC.

This chain uses TRBV10-3 with TRBJ2-2; D gene uncertain. CDR1 and CDR2 from the germline V gene are ENHRY and SYGVKD. This CDR3 has 15 residues. V shed 7 bases and J shed 0 bases, with 12 bases lying between them. CDR3 protein: CAIIGDDSNTGELFF. CDR3 nucleotide sequence: TGTGCCATCATAGGAGACGATTCGAACACCGGGGAGCTGTTTTTT.

The chain combines TRBV10-2 with TRBJ2-7; either TRBD1 or TRBD2 may fit D (5 bases each). The V end lost 8 bases, the J end lost 2 bases, and 16 bases lay between the germline ends. Germline CDR1 and CDR2: WSHSY and SAAADI. The CDR3 totals 14 residues. Written as DNA, the CDR3 is TGCGCCAGCCTCCCAGGGAGTGGAGCCTACGAGCAGTACTTC. It translates to CASLPGSGAYEQYF.

A remark on this clone: The junction departs from the called germline gene at one end, perhaps through a read error. The rearrangement uses TRBV19 and TRBJ2-1, with a tentative D call TRBD1 (6 bases). Germline V gene sequence: CDR1 LNHDA, CDR2 SQIVND (reference sequence). CDR3 length: 14 residues. The DNA for the CDR3 is TGTGCCAGTAGTAGCCGACAGGTCTACAATGGGCAGTTCTTC. Amino acid sequence: CASSSRQVYNGQFF.

The rearrangement links TRBV28 to TRBJ2-1; TRBD2 might be the D (5 bases). The germline V gene encodes CDR1 MDHEN and CDR2 SYDVKM. The CDR3 runs to 14 residues. Trimming pared 1 base from V and 3 bases from J, leaving 7 bases between. The CDR3 DNA is TGTGCCAGCAGTTTATTGACTAACTACAATGAGCAGTTCTTC. This translates into CASSLLTNYNEQFF.

As concerns this clone: Other DNA sequences within the sample encode an identical CDR3. The rearrangement uses TRBV15 and TRBJ2-7; D call uncertain. The CDR3 sequence is 13 residues long. Trimming took 4 bases from V and 1 from J, leaving 8 bases between them. Germline V gene lookup returns CDR1 LNHNV and CDR2 YYDKDF (reference sequence). The CDR3 sequence: CATSNRNSYEQYF. DNA of the CDR3: TGTGCCACCAGCAACAGAAATTCCTACGAGCAGTACTTC.

The chain links TRBV27 to TRBJ2-7, with D unresolved. Trimming took off 4 bases at V and 5 bases at J, with 15 bases between the two ends. The CDR3 spans 14 residues. Germline CDR1 reads MNHEY; CDR2 reads SMNVEV (reference sequence). The CDR3 nucleotides are TGTGCCAGCAGTTCCCAGGCCCGTCCCGACGAGCAGTACTTC. This encodes CASSSQARPDEQYF.

This clone came up a few times. The V gene is TRBV29-1, the J gene TRBJ2-5, with 10 bases aligning to TRBD1. With 1 base clipped from V and 2 bases from J, the junction kept 4 bases outside the gene matches. Per germline, CDR1 SQVTM and CDR2 ANQGSEA. The CDR3 totals 15 residues. As DNA, the CDR3 is TGCAGCGTTGAAGGACAGGGGGCGCATCAAGAGACCCAGTACTTC. Translating gives CSVEGQGAHQETQYF.